The 9 T cell receptor beta chains listed next were all sequenced from one sample in a study of blood T cell repertoires in COVID-19. The assay was immunoSEQ multiplex PCR, and TCRdb's table has in-frame clones only and misses some. The table records roughly 30,000 clones, more than 65% of them present only once. The sequenced sample consisted of peripheral blood. The receptors were sampled from a human donor in a cohort sampled during active COVID-19.

The chain has TRBV3-1 (or the pseudogene TRBV3-2) and TRBJ2-1, with 12 bases that match TRBD2. The CDR3 totals 17 residues. With 1 base clipped from V and 7 bases from J, the junction kept 8 bases outside the gene matches. Germline CDR1 reads LGHDT; CDR2 reads YNNKEL (reference sequence). CDR3: CASSQGVVTSGGNEQFF. CDR3 DNA sequence: TGTGCCAGCAGCCAAGGAGTGGTGACTAGCGGGGGTAATGAGCAGTTCTTC.

The rearrangement uses TRBV3-1 (or the pseudogene TRBV3-2) and TRBJ2-3, with a weak D call TRBD1 (6 bases). This CDR3 is built from 15 residues. The ends were cut back, 5 bases at V and 0 bases at J, with 12 bases in the middle. Looked up from germline, CDR1 is LGHDT and CDR2 is YNNKEL (reference sequence). The CDR3, as DNA: TGTGCCAGCAGCATACAGGGACATAGCACAGATACGCAGTATTTT. It codes for CASSIQGHSTDTQYF.

The rearrangement joins TRBV6-2 or TRBV6-3 to TRBJ2-1; the match to TRBD2 covers 8 bases. This CDR3 spans 14 amino acids. After removal of 5 bases from V and 4 bases from J, the junction contained 4 bases not matched to a gene. CDR1 and CDR2 from the germline V gene are MNHEY and SVGEGT. CDR3 protein: CASSRLAGYNEQFF. The CDR3 nucleotides are TGTGCCAGCAGTCGCTTAGCGGGGTACAATGAGCAGTTCTTC.

The V call is TRBV18, the J call TRBJ1-2, with 7 bases aligning to TRBD1. Germline CDR1 KGHSH, CDR2 LQKENI. The CDR3 spans 13 residues. The V gene end was trimmed by 4 bases and the J gene end by 8 bases; junction bases not matched to a gene: 7. This CDR3 reads CASSRQGGEGYTF. In nucleotides, the CDR3 is TGTGCCAGCTCACGGCAAGGGGGCGAGGGCTACACCTTC.

This chain links TRBV5-4 with TRBJ1-5, with D tentatively TRBD1 (6 bases). Per the germline V gene, CDR1 is SGHNT and CDR2 is YYREEE (reference sequence). This CDR3 region has 16 residues. V shed 4 bases and J shed 2 bases, with 16 bases lying between them. In DNA, the CDR3 is TGTGCCAGCAGCCGGGGGGGTCCAGGGGGCAATCAGCCCCAGCATTTT. This sequence encodes CASSRGGPGGNQPQHF.

This rearrangement joins TRBV6-5 to TRBJ1-3, with a weak D call TRBD1 (6 bases). Germline assignment: CDR1 MNHEY and CDR2 SVGAGI. This CDR3 has 14 residues. V was pared by 8 bases and J by 2 bases, with 13 bases between. The DNA for the CDR3 is TGTGCCAGCGGAGACCGGGACACTGGAAACACCATATATTTT. Encoded protein: CASGDRDTGNTIYF.

The chain carries TRBV7-9 and TRBJ1-4; 7 bases are a match to TRBD1. From germline, CDR1 is SEHNR and CDR2 FQNEAQ (reference sequence). The trim removed 4 bases at V and 6 bases at J, leaving 2 bases unmatched. The CDR3 extends over 13 amino acids. CDR3 in DNA: TGTGCCAGCAGCTCAACAGGGGATGAAAAACTGTTTTTT. Amino acids: CASSSTGDEKLFF.

This rearrangement joins TRBV10-1 to TRBJ2-5; D might be TRBD2 (6 bases). V was trimmed by 2 bases and J by 5 bases, leaving 12 bases between them. This CDR3 comprises 14 residues. Germline-derived CDR1 and CDR2 are WNHNN and SYGVQD (reference sequence). The CDR3: CASSEGTLRETQYF. Here the CDR3 DNA reads TGCGCCAGCAGTGAGGGGACTCTTCGGGAGACCCAGTACTTC.

The chain joins TRBV6-5 to TRBJ1-1, with 8 nucleotides matching TRBD1. After removal of 4 bases from V and 6 bases from J, the junction contained 4 bases not matched to a gene. This CDR3 is built from 13 residues. In germline, CDR1 is MNHEY, CDR2 SVGAGI. For the CDR3, the DNA is TGTGCCAGCAGTTCCACGGGACAGGCTGAAGCTTTCTTT. As protein: CASSSTGQAEAFF.